The rows below give T cell receptor beta chains drawn from one sample of a study of cytomegalovirus exposure and HLA in healthy donors. Data came from immunoSEQ multiplex PCR; TCRdb stores just in-frame clones and leaves some out. The table records 120,000 or so clones, 80% to 90% of them present only once. The sequenced material came from PBMCs. The receptors derive from a woman younger than 30 in good health and CMV-seronegative. CDR3s include the opening cysteine and the closing phenylalanine or tryptophan. A D gene is named only where the DNA matches it firmly. Rows give clone size only sometimes, using once, few, many, or a class for an expanded clone.

TRBV6-1	TRBJ2-2	few	NA	CASSGRGGLGAGELFF	TGTGCCAGCAGTGGCCGTGGAGGACTGGGCGCCGGGGAGCTGTTTTTT
TRBV15	TRBJ2-7	NA	TRBD1	CATSRERGQGYEQYF	TGTGCCACCAGCAGAGAGCGAGGACAGGGCTACGAGCAGTACTTC
TRBV6-5	TRBJ2-6	NA	NA	CASRPPRAGANVLTF	TGTGCCAGCAGACCCCCGAGGGCTGGGGCCAACGTCCTGACTTTC
TRBV11-3	TRBJ2-4	NA	TRBD2	CASSSVGGGIVAKNIQYF	TGTGCCAGCAGCTCCGTCGGCGGGGGTATCGTGGCCAAAAACATTCAGTACTTC
TRBV4-3	TRBJ2-1	NA	TRBD2	CASSQRTSGSYNEQFF	TGCGCCAGCAGCCAACGGACTAGCGGGAGCTACAATGAGCAGTTCTTC
TRBV27	TRBJ1-2	NA	NA	CASSAGDAYGYTF	TGTGCCAGCAGCGCAGGGGACGCCTATGGCTACACCTTC
TRBV6-6	TRBJ1-1	NA	TRBD1	CASRGQGYTEAFF	TGTGCCAGCAGGGGACAGGGTTACACTGAAGCTTTCTTT
TRBV11-1	TRBJ2-5	NA	TRBD1	CASGGQKSQETQYF	TGTGCCAGCGGGGGACAGAAATCCCAAGAGACCCAGTACTTC
TRBV6-4	TRBJ2-3	NA	NA	CASSVQAGSTDTQYF	TGTGCCAGCAGTGTTCAAGCGGGCTCCACAGATACGCAGTATTTT
TRBV6-1	TRBJ1-2	NA	TRBD1	CASQTGYGYTF	TGTGCCAGCCAGACAGGGTATGGCTACACCTTC
TRBV27	TRBJ1-1	NA	NA	CASSEGTEAFF	TGTGCCAGCTCGGAGGGCACTGAAGCTTTCTTT
TRBV27	TRBJ2-3	NA	TRBD2	CASSLRAGGGRTDTQYF	TGTGCCAGCAGTTTACGGGCGGGAGGGGGCCGCACAGATACGCAGTATTTT
TRBV19	TRBJ2-7	NA	TRBD2	CASSQPSGETYEQYF	TGTGCCAGTAGCCAACCTAGCGGGGAGACCTACGAGCAGTACTTC
TRBV5-1	TRBJ2-7	NA	TRBD2	CASSMSGGPHEQYF	TGCGCCAGCAGCATGTCGGGGGGGCCCCACGAGCAGTACTTC
TRBV5-4	TRBJ2-7	NA	NA	CASYGEQYF	TGTGCCAGCTACGGCGAGCAGTACTTC
TRBV2	TRBJ2-5	NA	NA	CATGLETGPQETQYF	TGTGCCACTGGGCTGGAGACAGGTCCGCAAGAGACCCAGTACTTC
TRBV7-8	TRBJ1-5	NA	NA	CASSLNTRGNQPQHF	TGTGCCAGCAGCTTAAACACCCGGGGCAATCAGCCCCAGCATTTT
TRBV7-9	TRBJ2-7	NA	TRBD2	CASSSNPSGRFDEQYF	TGTGCCAGCAGCTCCAATCCTAGCGGGAGGTTCGACGAGCAGTACTTC
TRBV6-5	TRBJ2-7	once	NA	CASSYSALLGEQYF	TGTGCCAGCAGTTACTCGGCTCTTCTTGGTGAGCAGTACTTC
TRBV5-1	TRBJ1-1	NA	NA	CASSLVALTMNTEAFF	TGCGCCAGCAGCTTGGTCGCTTTAACAATGAACACTGAAGCTTTCTTT
TRBV6-5	TRBJ2-2	NA	TRBD1	CASSRDRGNTGELFF	TGTGCCAGCAGTAGAGACAGGGGGAACACCGGGGAGCTGTTTTTT
TRBV30	TRBJ2-7	NA	TRBD2	CAWSPSGGYEQYF	TGTGCCTGGAGCCCTAGCGGGGGTTACGAGCAGTACTTC
TRBV11-2	TRBJ2-7	few	NA	CARERTGLLEEQYF	TGTGCCAGGGAAAGGACTGGACTCTTGGAAGAGCAGTACTTC
TRBV4-1	TRBJ1-2	NA	NA	CASSQDFGLGGAGGYTF	TGCGCCAGCAGCCAAGATTTCGGCCTGGGGGGGGCAGGTGGCTACACCTTC
TRBV7-9	TRBJ1-6	NA	TRBD1	CASSLGGTDNSPLHF	TGTGCCAGCAGCTTAGGAGGGACAGACAATTCACCCCTCCACTTT
TRBV19	TRBJ1-6	NA	TRBD1	CASSIGCDRGWDSPLHF	TGTGCCAGTAGTATAGGATGCGACAGGGGGTGGGATTCACCCCTCCACTTT
TRBV11-3	TRBJ2-1	NA	NA	CASSLAGETYNEQFF	TGTGCCAGCAGCTTAGCGGGAGAGACCTACAATGAGCAGTTCTTC